The TCR beta chain described here comes from a study of cytomegalovirus exposure and HLA in healthy donors. The germline V and J ends were trimmed by 3 bases and 4 bases, with 18 bases remaining between them. This CDR3 has 16 amino acids. Germline-derived CDR1 and CDR2 are SEHNR and FQNEAQ (reference sequence). Study outcomes and limitations: Rare TCR sequences dominated, though some public TCRs recurred in many donors. The study designated fewer than 200 TCR beta chains cytomegalovirus-associated.

As for this clone: As yet, its antigen is unknown.

Assay used: immunoSEQ multiplex PCR; TCRdb lists only in-frame clones, some missing. The table shows about 140,000 clones, with 91% occurring only once. This sequence was found in a man between 18 and 29 years old in good health and CMV-seronegative. The chain has TRBV7-9 and TRBJ1-1; perhaps TRBD1 as D (6 bases). Sample: PBMCs. CDR3: CASSFSILTGGTEAFF. The CDR3, as DNA: TGTGCCAGCAGCTTCAGTATCCTGACAGGCGGCACTGAAGCTTTCTTT.